This T cell receptor beta chain appears in the sequencing data of a study of blood T cell repertoires in COVID-19. Background on the study: Acute and convalescent COVID-19 specimens originated in the United States, Italy and Spain. In each case, the material was cDNA or gDNA derived from T cells, B-cell-depleted T cells, or PBMCs.

The table came from immunoSEQ multiplex PCR; TCRdb's copy has only in-frame clones and leaves some out. The sample has about 180,000 clones, 70% to 90% seen once. This clone has a handful of counts. V shed 2 bases and J 4 bases; nucleotides not matched to a gene: 8. CDR3 length: 16 amino acids. The germline CDR1 and CDR2 sequences are SGHTA and FQGNSA. The chain joins TRBV7-2 to TRBJ1-5; 7 bases are shared with TRBD1. The source of this sequence is a man aged 50 to 60 with active or convalescent COVID-19. Sample: peripheral blood. CDR3 nucleotide sequence: TGTGCCAGCAGCTTAAATCCCGGGACAGATAATCAGCCCCAGCATTTT. Translation gives CASSLNPGTDNQPQHF.